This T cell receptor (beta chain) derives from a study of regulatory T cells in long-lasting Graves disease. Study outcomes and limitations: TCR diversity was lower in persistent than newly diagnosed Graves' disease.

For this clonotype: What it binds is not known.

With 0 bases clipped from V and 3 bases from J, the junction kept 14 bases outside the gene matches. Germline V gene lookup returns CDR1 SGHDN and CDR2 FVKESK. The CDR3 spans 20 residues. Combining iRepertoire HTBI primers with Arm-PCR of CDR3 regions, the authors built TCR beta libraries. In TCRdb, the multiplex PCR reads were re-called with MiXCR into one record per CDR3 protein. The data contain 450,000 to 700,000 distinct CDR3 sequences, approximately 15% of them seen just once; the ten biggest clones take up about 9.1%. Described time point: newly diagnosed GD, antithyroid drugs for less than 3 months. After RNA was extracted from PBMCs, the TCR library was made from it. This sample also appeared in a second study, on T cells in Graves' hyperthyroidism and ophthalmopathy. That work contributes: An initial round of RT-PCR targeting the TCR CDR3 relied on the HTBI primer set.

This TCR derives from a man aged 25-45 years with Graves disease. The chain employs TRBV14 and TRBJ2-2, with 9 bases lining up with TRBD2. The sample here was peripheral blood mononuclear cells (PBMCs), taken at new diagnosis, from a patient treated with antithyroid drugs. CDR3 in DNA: TGTGCCAGCAGCCAAGATGGCCTAGCGGGAATTTCCGGGGACACCGGGGAGCTGTTTTTT. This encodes CASSQDGLAGISGDTGELFF.